This is a list of T cell receptor beta chains from one sample in a study of Tregs in tolerant kidney transplant recipients. TCRdb keeps only in-frame clones here, not all; method: immunoSEQ multiplex PCR. This sample has approximately 90,000 clones; 90% to 95% occur once, and the top ten carry 4.7%. Material for sequencing was CD8+ T cells from blood. These TCRs come from a human donor in good health. Both conserved end residues are trimmed from each CDR3. Each record gives: V gene, J gene, CDR3 protein.

TRBV7-6,TRBJ2-7,ASSPRDKGSYEQY
TRBV13,TRBJ2-7,ASSQGRGYEQY
TRBV15,TRBJ2-1,ATSRDSVVALYNEQF
TRBV4-2,TRBJ2-3,ASSQEEGAPDTQY
TRBV9,TRBJ1-3,ASKPGTEGSGNTIY
TRBV15,TRBJ2-3,ATSRDWSGDLGPTDTQY
TRBV5-4,TRBJ2-7,ASSLGVGVGEQY
TRBV27,TRBJ2-5,ASSLSPGAQETQY
TRBV15,TRBJ2-3,ATSRDSSHYTDTQY
TRBV13,TRBJ2-7,ASSSSSGRAGVYEQY
TRBV7-9,TRBJ1-3,ASSLGAAPGNTIY
TRBV2,TRBJ2-7,ASSEGTAYEQY
TRBV25-1,TRBJ2-7,ASSGGQGAAYEQY
TRBV4-1,TRBJ2-1,ASSQGRPLDEQF
TRBV5-4,TRBJ1-2,ASSLGGGSPLSGYT
TRBV7-2,TRBJ2-7,ASSPTRTEFSYEQY
TRBV19,TRBJ1-2,ASSLTAGGYT
TRBV9,TRBJ1-2,ASSVVAYGYT
TRBV7-6,TRBJ1-4,ASSSSVDVGEKLF
TRBV5-6,TRBJ2-7,ASSSNRVVHEQY
TRBV4-1,TRBJ1-6,ASSQDWQGALNSPLH
TRBV6-5,TRBJ2-5,ASSWDSQETQY
TRBV5-6,TRBJ2-7,ASSGRGYISYEQY
TRBV5-1,TRBJ2-5,ASSLVVAGGGTQY
TRBV29-1,TRBJ1-5,SVGTDSNQPQH
TRBV21-1,TRBJ2-3,ARRSGLAGGPTDTQY
TRBV7-8,TRBJ2-7,ASSSSSGYEQY
TRBV27,TRBJ2-7,ASSLQGANYEQY
TRBV7-9,TRBJ1-1,ASEKGATNTEAF
TRBV7-9,TRBJ2-5,ASSIAQQTGSMETQY
TRBV7-9,TRBJ2-7,ASSFTGESYEQY
TRBV2,TRBJ1-2,ASSSGESYGYT
TRBV29-1,TRBJ2-3,SVDADTQY
TRBV10-2,TRBJ1-3,ASSGGQDGNTIY
TRBV19,TRBJ2-7,ASSILGRGPNSEQY
TRBV4-2,TRBJ2-2,ASSQDVEGDTGELF
TRBV4-1,TRBJ2-7,ASSPTQGINYEQY
TRBV7-9,TRBJ2-1,ASLTGMLGNEQF
TRBV7-9,TRBJ2-7,ASSLGGAVSYEQY
TRBV5-1,TRBJ2-7,ASSLAAGAGYEQY
TRBV12-5,TRBJ1-5,ASGGDGHSNQPQH
TRBV27,TRBJ2-6,ASTATGGPTFSGANVLT
TRBV27,TRBJ2-7,ASSSRKGREQY
TRBV9,TRBJ2-7,ASSPSGVSYEQY
TRBV4-1,TRBJ2-4,ASSQGPALQY
TRBV13,TRBJ2-3,ASSIIALSTDTQY
TRBV4-1,TRBJ2-7,ASSLLDKQGSYEQY
TRBV28,TRBJ2-7,ASSFDRGGNSYEQY
TRBV7-2,TRBJ2-1,ASSFNSPGNEQF
TRBV29-1,TRBJ2-7,SVSGQGYEQY
TRBV10-1,TRBJ2-1,ASSDGGLQF
TRBV9,TRBJ2-7,ASSPSKGDRDYEQY
TRBV27,TRBJ1-1,ASSLFGTTNTEAF
TRBV6-5,TRBJ2-7,ASSYGLGMAYEQY
TRBV30,TRBJ2-1,AWSFGQGGYNEQF
TRBV6-5,TRBJ2-1,ASSPGLLIGEQF
TRBV30,TRBJ2-3,AWSASREGDTDTQY
TRBV7-9,TRBJ1-1,ASSLDPRDTEAF
TRBV18,TRBJ1-5,ASSPSGSNQPQH